A selection of T cell receptor beta chains follows, all from one sample in a study of shared clonotypes between healthy human individuals. Repertoires were generated with immunoSEQ multiplex PCR, while TCRdb's copy carries only in-frame clones and drops some. The sample records 800,000 to 1,200,000 clones, roughly 74% being singletons. The specimen sequenced was memory CD4+ T cells from PBMCs. These TCRs come from a man in his late teens or twenties in good health. Some clones in this sample may be carry-over from other donors' samples. Each CDR3 is given with its conserved first and last residue. A D gene is named only where the DNA matches it firmly. Rows give clone size only sometimes, using once, few, many, or a class for an expanded clone.

TRBV11-2	TRBJ2-7	few	TRBD2	TGTGCCAGCAGCCTGGGACTAGCGGGAGCTCACGAGCAGTACTTC	CASSLGLAGAHEQYF
TRBV28	TRBJ2-1	-	-	TGTGCCAGCCGGGACTCCTCCTACAATGAGCAGTTCTTC	CASRDSSYNEQFF
TRBV20-1	TRBJ2-4	-	-	TGCAGTGCTAGAACCGAAAACATTCAGTACTTC	CSARTENIQYF
TRBV7-8	TRBJ2-3	-	-	TGTGCCAGCAGCCGAGGACGAGATCCCACAGATACGCAGTATTTT	CASSRGRDPTDTQYF
TRBV7-8	TRBJ2-2	few	-	TGTGCCAGCAGCTTAGGAGGCGGGTTGCACCGAACCGGGGAGCTGTTTTTT	CASSLGGGLHRTGELFF
TRBV28	TRBJ1-3	few	-	TGTGCCAGCCCACCCAGGGGCCGCGACGACTCTGGAAACACCATATATTTT	CASPPRGRDDSGNTIYF
TRBV5-1	TRBJ2-7	-	TRBD2	TGCGCCAGCAGCTTGGGGGGACTAGCGGCTACCTACGAGCAGTACTTC	CASSLGGLAATYEQYF
TRBV19	TRBJ1-3	-	-	TGTGCCTCCACCCGGCCCTCTGGAAACACCATATATTTT	CASTRPSGNTIYF
TRBV5-1	TRBJ2-1	-	TRBD1	TGCGCCAGCTTCAGGGGGCCGGATAATGAGCAGTTCTTC	CASFRGPDNEQFF
TRBV6-6	TRBJ2-1	few	-	TGTGCCAGCAGACGCGGGGCGCTCGTGGCGGATGAGCAGTTCTTC	CASRRGALVADEQFF
TRBV7-6	TRBJ1-1	once	-	TGTGCCAGCAGCCCGAGGGCAGGGGACACTGAAGCTTTCTTT	CASSPRAGDTEAFF
TRBV2	TRBJ2-1	-	TRBD2	TGTGCCAGCTCCACACAACTAGCGGCCTACAATGAGCAGTTCTTC	CASSTQLAAYNEQFF
TRBV6-5	TRBJ2-6	few	-	TGTGCCAGCAGTAATCAGGGGTCTGGGGCCAACGTCCTGACTTTC	CASSNQGSGANVLTF
TRBV6-6	TRBJ1-2	-	-	TGTGCCAGCAGTTTTCTCGGGACAATTAGTTCACCTTCTAGTGGGTTC	CASSFLGTISSPSSGF
TRBV28	TRBJ2-7	-	TRBD2	TGTGCCAACCCGGTTTGGCGGGAGGTCTATGGTTACGAGCAGTACTTC	CANPVWREVYGYEQYF
TRBV10-3	TRBJ1-1	-	TRBD1	TGTGCCATCAGTGGGAGACAGGGGGCCGGTGAAGCTTTCTTT	CAISGRQGAGEAFF
TRBV6-6	TRBJ2-7	-	TRBD1	TGTGCCAGCAGAAATCCCTCCGGGACAGAAGAGTACGAGCAGTACTTC	CASRNPSGTEEYEQYF
TRBV11-2	TRBJ2-7	-	TRBD1	TGTGCCAGCAGTTGGGAACGACAGGGAACCTACGAGCAGTACTTC	CASSWERQGTYEQYF
TRBV5-1	TRBJ2-3	-	-	TGCGCCAGCAGCTTCGGCCCAGGGGCAGGGGGGACAGATACGCAGTATTTT	CASSFGPGAGGTDTQYF
TRBV7-2	TRBJ1-1	-	-	TGTGCCAGCAGCTTAGATCTGGTGGGGACTGAAGCTTTCTTT	CASSLDLVGTEAFF